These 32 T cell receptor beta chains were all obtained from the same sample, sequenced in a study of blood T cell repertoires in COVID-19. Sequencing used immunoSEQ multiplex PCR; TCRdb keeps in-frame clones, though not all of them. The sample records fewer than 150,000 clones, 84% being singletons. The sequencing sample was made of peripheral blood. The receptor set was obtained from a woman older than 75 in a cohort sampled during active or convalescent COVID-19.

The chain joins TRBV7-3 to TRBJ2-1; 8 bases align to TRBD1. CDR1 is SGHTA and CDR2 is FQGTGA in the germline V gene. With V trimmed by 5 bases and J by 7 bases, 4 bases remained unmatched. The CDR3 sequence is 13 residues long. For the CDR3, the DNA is TGTGCCAGCAGCCGCAGGGGGCGAAATGAGCAGTTCTTC. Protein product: CASSRRGRNEQFF.

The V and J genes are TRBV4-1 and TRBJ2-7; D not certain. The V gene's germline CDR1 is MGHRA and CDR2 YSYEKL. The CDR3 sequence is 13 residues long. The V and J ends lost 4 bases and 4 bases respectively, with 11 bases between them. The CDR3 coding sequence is TGCGCCAGCAGCCGCGATGGGCCATACGAGCAGTACTTC. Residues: CASSRDGPYEQYF.

The CDR3 DNA reads as TGCGCCAGCAGCCAAAGGACAGGGGGCCTCAGTGGCTACACCTTC. As protein: CASSQRTGGLSGYTF. The V gene is TRBV4-1, the J gene TRBJ1-2, with 11 bases fitting TRBD1. Trimming cost V 2 bases and J 7 bases; bases outside gene matches: 6. The CDR3 consists of 15 residues. From germline, CDR1 is MGHRA and CDR2 YSYEKL.

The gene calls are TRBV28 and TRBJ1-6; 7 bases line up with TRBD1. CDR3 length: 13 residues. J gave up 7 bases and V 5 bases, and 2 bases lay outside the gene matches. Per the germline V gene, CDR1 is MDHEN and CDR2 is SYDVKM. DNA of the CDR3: TGTGCCAGCAGTAAACAGGGGAATTCACCCCTCCACTTT. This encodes CASSKQGNSPLHF.

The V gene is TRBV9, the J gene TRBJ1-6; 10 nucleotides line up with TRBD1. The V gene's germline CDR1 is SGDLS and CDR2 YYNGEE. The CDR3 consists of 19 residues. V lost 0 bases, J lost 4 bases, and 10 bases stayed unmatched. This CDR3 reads CASSVEGRTGGFYNSPLHF. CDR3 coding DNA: TGTGCCAGCAGCGTAGAGGGTCGGACAGGGGGTTTTTATAATTCACCCCTCCACTTT. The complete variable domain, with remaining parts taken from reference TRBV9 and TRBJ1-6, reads DSGVTQTPKHLITATGQRVTLRCSPRSGDLSVYWYQQSLDQGLQFLIQYYNGEERAKGNILERFSAQQFPDLHSELNLSSLELGDSALYFCASSVEGRTGGFYNSPLHFGNGTRLTVT.

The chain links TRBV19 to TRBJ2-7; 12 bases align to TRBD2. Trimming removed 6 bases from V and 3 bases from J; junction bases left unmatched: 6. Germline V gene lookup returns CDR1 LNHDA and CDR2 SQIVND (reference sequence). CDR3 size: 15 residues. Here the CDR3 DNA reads TGTGCCAGTAGCGGCCTAGCGGGGGGGTTCTACGAGCAGTACTTC. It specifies CASSGLAGGFYEQYF.

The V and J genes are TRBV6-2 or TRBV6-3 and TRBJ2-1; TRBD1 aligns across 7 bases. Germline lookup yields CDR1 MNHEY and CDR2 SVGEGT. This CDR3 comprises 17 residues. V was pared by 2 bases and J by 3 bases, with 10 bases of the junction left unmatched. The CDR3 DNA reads TGTGCCAGCAGTTACCCCCGTCAGGGGGTTAACTACAATGAGCAGTTCTTC. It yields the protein CASSYPRQGVNYNEQFF.

CDR3 region: CASSFWANEQFF. Here the CDR3 DNA reads TGTGCCAGCAGTTTCTGGGCAAATGAGCAGTTCTTC. V usage is TRBV12-3 or TRBV12-4 and J usage is TRBJ2-1; D unclear. This CDR3 has 12 residues. Trimming left V 3 bases short and J 7 bases short, with 7 bases between.

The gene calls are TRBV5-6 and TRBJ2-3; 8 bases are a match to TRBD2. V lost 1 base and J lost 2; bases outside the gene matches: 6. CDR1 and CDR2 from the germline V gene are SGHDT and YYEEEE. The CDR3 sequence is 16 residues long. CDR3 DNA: TGTGCCAGCAGCTTGCTTAGACTAGCGCACACAGATACGCAGTATTTT. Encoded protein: CASSLLRLAHTDTQYF.

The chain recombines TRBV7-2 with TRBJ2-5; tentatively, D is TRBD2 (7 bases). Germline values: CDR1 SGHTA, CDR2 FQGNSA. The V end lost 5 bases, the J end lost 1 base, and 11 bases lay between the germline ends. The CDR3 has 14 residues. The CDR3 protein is CASSRGALQETQYF. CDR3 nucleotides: TGTGCCAGCAGCCGGGGGGCCCTCCAAGAGACCCAGTACTTC.

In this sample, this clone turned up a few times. Here the CDR3 reads CASGGTGGYGYTF. DNA for the CDR3: TGTGCCAGTGGCGGGACAGGGGGCTATGGCTACACCTTC. V and J are TRBV19 and TRBJ1-2; 11 positions agree with TRBD1. Germline V gives CDR1 LNHDA, CDR2 SQIVND (reference sequence). The V gene end was trimmed by 8 bases and the J gene end by 4 bases; junction bases not matched to a gene: 3. The CDR3 covers 13 residues.

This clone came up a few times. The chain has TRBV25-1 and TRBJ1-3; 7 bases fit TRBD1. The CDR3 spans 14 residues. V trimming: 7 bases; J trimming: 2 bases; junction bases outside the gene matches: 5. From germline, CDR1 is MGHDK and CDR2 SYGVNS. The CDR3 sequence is CASTSTGTGNTIYF. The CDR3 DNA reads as TGTGCCAGCACCTCGACAGGGACTGGAAACACCATATATTTT.

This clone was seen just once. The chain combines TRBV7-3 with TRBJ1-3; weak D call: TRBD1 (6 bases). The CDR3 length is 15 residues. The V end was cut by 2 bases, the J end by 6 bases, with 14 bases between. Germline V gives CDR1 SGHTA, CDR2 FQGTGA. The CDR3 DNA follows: TGTGCCAGCAGCTTAGCTGGGGGCCTAGAAAACACCATATATTTT. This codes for CASSLAGGLENTIYF.

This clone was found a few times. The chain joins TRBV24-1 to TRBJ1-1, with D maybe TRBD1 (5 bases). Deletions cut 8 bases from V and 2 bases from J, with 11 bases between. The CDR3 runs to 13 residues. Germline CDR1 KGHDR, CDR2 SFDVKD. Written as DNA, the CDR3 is TGTGCCACCAAACTGACAGAAAACACTGAAGCTTTCTTT. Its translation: CATKLTENTEAFF.

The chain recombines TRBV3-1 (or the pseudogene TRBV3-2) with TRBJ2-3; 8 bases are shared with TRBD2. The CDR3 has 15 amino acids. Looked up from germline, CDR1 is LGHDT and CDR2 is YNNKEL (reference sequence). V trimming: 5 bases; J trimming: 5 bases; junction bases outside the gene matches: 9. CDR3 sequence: CASSSPGLGRDTQYF. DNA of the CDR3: TGTGCCAGCAGCTCACCGGGACTAGGTAGAGATACGCAGTATTTT.

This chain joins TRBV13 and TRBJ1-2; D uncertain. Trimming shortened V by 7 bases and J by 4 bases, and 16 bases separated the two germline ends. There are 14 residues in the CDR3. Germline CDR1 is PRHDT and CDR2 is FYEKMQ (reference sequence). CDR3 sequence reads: CASKPRGDLYGYTF. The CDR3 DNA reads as TGTGCCAGCAAACCACGCGGGGATCTCTATGGCTACACCTTC.

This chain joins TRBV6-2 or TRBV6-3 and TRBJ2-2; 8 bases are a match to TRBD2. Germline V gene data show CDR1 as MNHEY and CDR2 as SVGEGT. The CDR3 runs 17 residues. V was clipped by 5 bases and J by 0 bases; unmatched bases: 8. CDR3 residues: CASSPFGGGTNTGELFF. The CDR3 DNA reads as TGTGCCAGCAGTCCCTTTGGCGGGGGGACGAACACCGGGGAGCTGTTTTTT.

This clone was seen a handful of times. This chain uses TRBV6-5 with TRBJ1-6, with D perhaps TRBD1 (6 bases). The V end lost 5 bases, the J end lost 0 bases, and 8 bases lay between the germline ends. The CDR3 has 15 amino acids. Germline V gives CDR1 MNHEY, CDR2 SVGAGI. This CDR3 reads CASSQDSSYNSPLHF. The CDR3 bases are TGTGCCAGCAGTCAGGACAGCTCCTATAATTCACCCCTCCACTTT.

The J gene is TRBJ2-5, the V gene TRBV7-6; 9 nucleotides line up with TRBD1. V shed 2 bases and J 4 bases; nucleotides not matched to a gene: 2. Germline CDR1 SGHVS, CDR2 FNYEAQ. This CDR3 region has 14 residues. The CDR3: CASSLHRGRETQYF. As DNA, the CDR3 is TGTGCCAGCAGCTTACACAGGGGGCGAGAGACCCAGTACTTC.

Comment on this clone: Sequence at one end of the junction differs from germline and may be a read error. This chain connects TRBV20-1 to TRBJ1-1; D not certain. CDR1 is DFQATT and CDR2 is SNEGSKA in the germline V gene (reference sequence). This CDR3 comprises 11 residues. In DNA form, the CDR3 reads TGCAGTGCTCGGATAAACAGTGAAGCTTTCTTT. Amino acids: CSARINSEAFF.

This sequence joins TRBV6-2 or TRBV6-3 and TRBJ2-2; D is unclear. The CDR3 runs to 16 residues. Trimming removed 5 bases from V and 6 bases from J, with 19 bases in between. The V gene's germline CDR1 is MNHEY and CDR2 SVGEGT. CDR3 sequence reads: CASSLRHPDLAGELFF. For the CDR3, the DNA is TGTGCCAGCAGTCTACGCCACCCCGACCTAGCCGGGGAGCTGTTTTTT.

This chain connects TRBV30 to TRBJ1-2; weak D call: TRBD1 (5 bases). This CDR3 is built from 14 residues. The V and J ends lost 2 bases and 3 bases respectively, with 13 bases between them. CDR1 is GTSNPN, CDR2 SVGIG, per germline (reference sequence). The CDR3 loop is CAWSRGLPDYGYTF. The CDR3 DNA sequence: TGTGCCTGGAGTCGGGGGTTACCGGACTATGGCTACACCTTC. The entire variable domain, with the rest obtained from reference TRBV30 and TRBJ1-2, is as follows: SQTIHQWPATLVQPVGSPLSLECTVEGTSNPNLYWYRQAAGRGLQLLFYSVGIGQISSEVPQNLSASRPQDRQFILSSKKLLLSDSGFYLCAWSRGLPDYGYTFGSGTRLTVV.

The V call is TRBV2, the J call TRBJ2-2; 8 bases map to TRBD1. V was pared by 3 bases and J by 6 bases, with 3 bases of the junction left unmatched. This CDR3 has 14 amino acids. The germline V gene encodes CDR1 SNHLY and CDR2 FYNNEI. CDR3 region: CASSEDRVSGELFF. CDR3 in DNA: TGTGCCAGCAGTGAGGACAGGGTTTCCGGGGAGCTGTTTTTT.

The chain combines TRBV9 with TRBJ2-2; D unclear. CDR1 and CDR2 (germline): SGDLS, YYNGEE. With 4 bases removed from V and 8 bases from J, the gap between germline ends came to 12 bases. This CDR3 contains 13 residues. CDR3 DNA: TGTGCCAGCAGCCTCAGGCAGGCTGGGGAGCTGTTTTTT. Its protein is CASSLRQAGELFF. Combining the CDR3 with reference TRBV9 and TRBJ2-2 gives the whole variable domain DSGVTQTPKHLITATGQRVTLRCSPRSGDLSVYWYQQSLDQGLQFLIQYYNGEERAKGNILERFSAQQFPDLHSELNLSSLELGDSALYFCASSLRQAGELFFGEGSRLTVL.

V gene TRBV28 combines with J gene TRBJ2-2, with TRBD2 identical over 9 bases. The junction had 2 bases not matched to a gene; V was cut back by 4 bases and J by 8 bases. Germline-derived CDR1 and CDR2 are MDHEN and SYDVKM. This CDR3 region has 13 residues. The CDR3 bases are TGTGCCAGCAGTTCAGGACTAGCGGGGGAGCTGTTTTTT. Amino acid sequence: CASSSGLAGELFF.

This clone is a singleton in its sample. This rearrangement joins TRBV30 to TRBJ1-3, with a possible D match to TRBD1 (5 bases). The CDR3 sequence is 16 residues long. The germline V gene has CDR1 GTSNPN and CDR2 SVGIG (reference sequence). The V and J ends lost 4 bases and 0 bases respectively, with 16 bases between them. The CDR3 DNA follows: TGTGCCTGGAAAAGGGGCAGCGGGAACTCTGGAAACACCATATATTTT. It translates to CAWKRGSGNSGNTIYF.

The CDR3 DNA sequence: TGTGCCAGCAGTTTGATAACAGGGAATCAGCCCCAGCATTTT. It specifies CASSLITGNQPQHF. This chain uses TRBV6-2 or TRBV6-3 with TRBJ1-5; D possibly corresponds to TRBD1 (6 bases). Germline CDR1 reads MNHEY; CDR2 reads SVGEGT. The CDR3 has 14 residues. Deletions cut 4 bases from V and 4 bases from J, with 11 bases between.

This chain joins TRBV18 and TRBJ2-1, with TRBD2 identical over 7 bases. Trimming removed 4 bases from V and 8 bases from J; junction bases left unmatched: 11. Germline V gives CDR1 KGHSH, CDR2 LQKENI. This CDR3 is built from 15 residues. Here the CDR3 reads CASSRVLALSDEQFF. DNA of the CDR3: TGTGCCAGCTCACGAGTACTAGCGCTGTCGGATGAGCAGTTCTTC.

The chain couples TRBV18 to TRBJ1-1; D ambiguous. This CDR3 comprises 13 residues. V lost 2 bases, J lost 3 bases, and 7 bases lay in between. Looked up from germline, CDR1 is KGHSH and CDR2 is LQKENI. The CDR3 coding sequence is TGTGCCAGCTCACCAATAGTGGACACTGAAGCTTTCTTT. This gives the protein CASSPIVDTEAFF.

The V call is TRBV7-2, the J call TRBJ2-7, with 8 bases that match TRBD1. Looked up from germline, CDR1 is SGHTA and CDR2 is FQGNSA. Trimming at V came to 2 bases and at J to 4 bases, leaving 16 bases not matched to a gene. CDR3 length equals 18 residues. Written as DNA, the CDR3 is TGTGCCAGCAGCTTACGATATCTGGGGGGACAGGTCCTTTACGAGCAGTACTTC. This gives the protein CASSLRYLGGQVLYEQYF. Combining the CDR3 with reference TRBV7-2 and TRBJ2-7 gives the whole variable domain GAGVSQSPSNKVTEKGKDVELRCDPISGHTALYWYRQSLGQGLEFLIYFQGNSAPDKSGLPSDRFSAERTGGSVSTLTIQRTQQEDSAVYLCASSLRYLGGQVLYEQYFGPGTRLTVT.

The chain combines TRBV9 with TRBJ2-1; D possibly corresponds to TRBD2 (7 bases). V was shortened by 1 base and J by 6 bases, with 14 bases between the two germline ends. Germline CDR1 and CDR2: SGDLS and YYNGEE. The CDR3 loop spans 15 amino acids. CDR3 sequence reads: CASSVWGGPTNEQFF. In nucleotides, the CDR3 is TGTGCCAGCAGCGTATGGGGGGGCCCCACCAATGAGCAGTTCTTC.

The CDR3 DNA reads as TGCGCCAGCAGCCCCGGACTATTTACGAACACCGGGGAGCTGTTTTTT. Translated: CASSPGLFTNTGELFF. The rearrangement uses TRBV4-3 and TRBJ2-2, with D possibly being TRBD2 (6 bases). The CDR3 consists of 16 residues. Deletions cut 4 bases from V and 0 bases from J, with 12 bases between. Germline V CDR1 and CDR2: LGHNA, YSLEER.